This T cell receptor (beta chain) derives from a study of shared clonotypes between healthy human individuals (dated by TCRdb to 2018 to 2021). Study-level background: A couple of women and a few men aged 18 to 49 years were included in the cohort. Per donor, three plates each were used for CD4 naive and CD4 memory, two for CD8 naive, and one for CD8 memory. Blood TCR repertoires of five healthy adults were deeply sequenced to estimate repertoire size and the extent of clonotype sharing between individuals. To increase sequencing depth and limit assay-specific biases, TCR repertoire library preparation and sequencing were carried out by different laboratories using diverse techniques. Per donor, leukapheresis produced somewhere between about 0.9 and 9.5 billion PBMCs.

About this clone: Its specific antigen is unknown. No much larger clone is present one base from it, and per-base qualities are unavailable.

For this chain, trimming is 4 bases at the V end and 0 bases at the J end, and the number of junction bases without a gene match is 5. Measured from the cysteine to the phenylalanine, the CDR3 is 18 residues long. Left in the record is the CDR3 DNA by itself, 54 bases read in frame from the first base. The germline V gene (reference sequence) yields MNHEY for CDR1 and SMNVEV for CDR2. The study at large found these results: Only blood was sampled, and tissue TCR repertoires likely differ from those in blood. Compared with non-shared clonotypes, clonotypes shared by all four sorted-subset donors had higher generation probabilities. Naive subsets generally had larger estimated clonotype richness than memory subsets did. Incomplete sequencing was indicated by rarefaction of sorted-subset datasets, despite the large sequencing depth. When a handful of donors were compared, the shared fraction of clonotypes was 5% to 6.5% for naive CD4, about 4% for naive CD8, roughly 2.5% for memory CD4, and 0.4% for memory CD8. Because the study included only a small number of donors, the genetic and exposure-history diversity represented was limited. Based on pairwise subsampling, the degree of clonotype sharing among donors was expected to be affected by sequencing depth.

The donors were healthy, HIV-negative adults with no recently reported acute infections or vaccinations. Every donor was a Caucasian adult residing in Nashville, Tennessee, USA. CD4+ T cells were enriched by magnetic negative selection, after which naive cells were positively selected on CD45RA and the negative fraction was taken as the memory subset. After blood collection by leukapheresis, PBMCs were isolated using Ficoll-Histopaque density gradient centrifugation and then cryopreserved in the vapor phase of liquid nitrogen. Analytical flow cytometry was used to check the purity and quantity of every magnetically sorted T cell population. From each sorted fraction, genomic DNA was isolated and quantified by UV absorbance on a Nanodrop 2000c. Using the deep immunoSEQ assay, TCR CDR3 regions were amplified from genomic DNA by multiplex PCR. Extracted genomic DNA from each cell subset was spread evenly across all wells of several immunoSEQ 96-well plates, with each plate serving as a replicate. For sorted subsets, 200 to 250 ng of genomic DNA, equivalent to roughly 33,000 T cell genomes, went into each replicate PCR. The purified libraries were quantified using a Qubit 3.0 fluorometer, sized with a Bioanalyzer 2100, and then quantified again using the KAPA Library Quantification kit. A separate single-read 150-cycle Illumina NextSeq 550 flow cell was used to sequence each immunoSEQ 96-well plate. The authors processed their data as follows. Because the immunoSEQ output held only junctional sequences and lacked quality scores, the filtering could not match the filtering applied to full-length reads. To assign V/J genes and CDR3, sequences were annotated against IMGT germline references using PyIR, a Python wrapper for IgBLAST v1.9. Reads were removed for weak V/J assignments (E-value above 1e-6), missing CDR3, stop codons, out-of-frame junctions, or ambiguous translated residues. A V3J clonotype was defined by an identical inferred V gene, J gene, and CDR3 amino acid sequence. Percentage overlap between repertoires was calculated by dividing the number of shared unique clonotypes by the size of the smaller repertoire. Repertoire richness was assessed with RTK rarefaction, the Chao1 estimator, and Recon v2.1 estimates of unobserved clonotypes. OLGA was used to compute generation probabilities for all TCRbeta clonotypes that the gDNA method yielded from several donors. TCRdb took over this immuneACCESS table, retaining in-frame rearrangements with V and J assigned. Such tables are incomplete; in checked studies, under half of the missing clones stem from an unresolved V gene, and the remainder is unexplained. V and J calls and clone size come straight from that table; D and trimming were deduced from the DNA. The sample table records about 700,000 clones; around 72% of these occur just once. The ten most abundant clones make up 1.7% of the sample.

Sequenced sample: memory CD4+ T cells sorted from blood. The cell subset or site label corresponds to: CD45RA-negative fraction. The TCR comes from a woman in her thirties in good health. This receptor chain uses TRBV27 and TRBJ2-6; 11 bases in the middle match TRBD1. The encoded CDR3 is CASSSLGTGGSGANVLTF. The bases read TGTGCCAGCAGTTCGCTTGGGACAGGGGGCTCTGGGGCCAACGTCCTGACTTTC.